This TCR beta chain was sequenced during a study of blood T cell repertoires in COVID-19. Study information: The cDNA or gDNA used as material had been derived from T cells, B-cell-depleted T cells, or PBMCs.

This clone came up once. Original methodology: Estimates of nucleated cell counts were drawn from the amplification of reference gene primers. Generated by immunoSEQ multiplex PCR, the TCRdb table keeps only in-frame clones and is missing some. That table gives V, J and clone size, and the DNA gave D and trimming. The data contain about 270,000 clones, around 82% of them singletons. Material: peripheral blood. The receptor comes from a woman under 30 with acute or convalescent COVID-19.

Here the CDR3 reads CASSLGRLTGTQYF. The CDR3 DNA reads as TGTGCCAGCAGCTTAGGCCGTTTAACAGGGACCCAGTACTTC. V usage is TRBV7-6 and J usage is TRBJ2-5, with D possibly being TRBD1 (5 bases). Germline loops: CDR1 SGHVS, CDR2 FNYEAQ. The V end lost 1 base, the J end lost 7 bases, and 13 bases lay between the germline ends. The CDR3 has 14 amino acids.